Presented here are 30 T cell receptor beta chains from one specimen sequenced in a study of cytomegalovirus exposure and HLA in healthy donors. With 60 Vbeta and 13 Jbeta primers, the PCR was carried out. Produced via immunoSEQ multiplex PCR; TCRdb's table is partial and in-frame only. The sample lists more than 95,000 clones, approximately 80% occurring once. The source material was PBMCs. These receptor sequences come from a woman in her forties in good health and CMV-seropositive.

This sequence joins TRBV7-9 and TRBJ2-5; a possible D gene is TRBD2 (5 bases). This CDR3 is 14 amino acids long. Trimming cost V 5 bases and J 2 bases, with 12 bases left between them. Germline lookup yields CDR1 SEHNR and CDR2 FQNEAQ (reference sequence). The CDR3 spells CASSPGINQETQYF. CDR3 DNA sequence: TGTGCCAGCAGCCCCGGGATAAATCAAGAGACCCAGTACTTC.

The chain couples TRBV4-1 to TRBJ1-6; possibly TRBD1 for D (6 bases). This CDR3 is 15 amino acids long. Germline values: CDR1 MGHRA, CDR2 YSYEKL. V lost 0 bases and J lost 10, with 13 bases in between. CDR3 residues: CASSQEGQRQSPLHF. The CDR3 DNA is TGCGCCAGCAGCCAAGAAGGACAGCGTCAATCACCCCTCCACTTT.

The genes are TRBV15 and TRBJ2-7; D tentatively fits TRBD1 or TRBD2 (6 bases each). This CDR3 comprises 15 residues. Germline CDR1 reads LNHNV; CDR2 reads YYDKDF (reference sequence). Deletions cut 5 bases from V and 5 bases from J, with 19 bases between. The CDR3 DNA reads TGTGCCACCAGCCGAGGGGGGCAGGGCGGACACGAGCAGTACTTC. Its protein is CATSRGGQGGHEQYF.

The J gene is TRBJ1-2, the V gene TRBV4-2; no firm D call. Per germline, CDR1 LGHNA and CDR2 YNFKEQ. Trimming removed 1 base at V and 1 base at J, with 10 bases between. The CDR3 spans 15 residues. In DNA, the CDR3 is TGTGCCAGCAGCCAAGGGTCAGGAGGTAACTATGGCTACACCTTC. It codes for CASSQGSGGNYGYTF.

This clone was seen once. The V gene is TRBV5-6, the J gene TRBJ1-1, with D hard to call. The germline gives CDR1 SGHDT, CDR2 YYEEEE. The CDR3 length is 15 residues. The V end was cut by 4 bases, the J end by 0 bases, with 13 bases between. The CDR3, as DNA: TGTGCCAGCAGCCTGGCGGCGGGGATGAACACTGAAGCTTTCTTT. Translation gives CASSLAAGMNTEAFF.

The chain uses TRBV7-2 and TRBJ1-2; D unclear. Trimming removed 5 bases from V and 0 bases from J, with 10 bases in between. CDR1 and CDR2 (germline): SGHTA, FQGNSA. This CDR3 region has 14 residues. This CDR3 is CASSPSQANYGYTF. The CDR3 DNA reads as TGTGCCAGCAGCCCATCTCAGGCTAACTATGGCTACACCTTC. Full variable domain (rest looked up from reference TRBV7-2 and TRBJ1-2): GAGVSQSPSNKVTEKGKDVELRCDPISGHTALYWYRQSLGQGLEFLIYFQGNSAPDKSGLPSDRFSAERTGGSVSTLTIQRTQQEDSAVYLCASSPSQANYGYTFGSGTRLTVV.

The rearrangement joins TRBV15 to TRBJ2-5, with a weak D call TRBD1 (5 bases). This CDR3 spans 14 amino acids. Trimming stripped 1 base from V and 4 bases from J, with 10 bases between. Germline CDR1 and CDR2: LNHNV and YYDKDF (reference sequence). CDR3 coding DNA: TGTGCCACCAGCAGAGGGGGCACGTTAGAGACCCAGTACTTC. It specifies CATSRGGTLETQYF.

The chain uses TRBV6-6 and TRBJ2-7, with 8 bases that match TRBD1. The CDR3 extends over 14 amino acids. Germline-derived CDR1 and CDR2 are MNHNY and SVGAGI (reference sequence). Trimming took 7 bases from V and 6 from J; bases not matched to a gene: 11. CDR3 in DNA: TGTGCCAGCAATAAGGACAGGGTGGTCGGCGAGCAGTACTTC. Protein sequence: CASNKDRVVGEQYF.

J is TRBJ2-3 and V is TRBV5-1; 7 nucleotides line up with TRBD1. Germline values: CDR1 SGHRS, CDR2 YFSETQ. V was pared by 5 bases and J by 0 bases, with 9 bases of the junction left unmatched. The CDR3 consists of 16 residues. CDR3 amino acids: CASSRTGTESTDTQYF. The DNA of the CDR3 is TGCGCCAGCAGTAGGACGGGGACAGAGAGCACAGATACGCAGTATTTT.

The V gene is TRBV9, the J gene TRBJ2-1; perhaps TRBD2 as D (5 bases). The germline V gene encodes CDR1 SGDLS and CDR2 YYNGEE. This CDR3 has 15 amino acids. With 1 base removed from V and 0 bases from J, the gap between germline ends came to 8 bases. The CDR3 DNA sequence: TGTGCCAGCAGCGTAATGGGGAGCTCCTACAATGAGCAGTTCTTC. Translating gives CASSVMGSSYNEQFF.

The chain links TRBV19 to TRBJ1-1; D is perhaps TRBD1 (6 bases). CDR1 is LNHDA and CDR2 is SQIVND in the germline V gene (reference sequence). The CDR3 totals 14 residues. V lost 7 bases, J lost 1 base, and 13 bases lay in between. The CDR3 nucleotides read TGTGCCAGTATGGCCGGGACACAGAACACTGAAGCTTTCTTT. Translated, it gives CASMAGTQNTEAFF. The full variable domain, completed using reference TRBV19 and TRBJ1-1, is DGGITQSPKYLFRKEGQNVTLSCEQNLNHDAMYWYRQDPGQGLRLIYYSQIVNDFQKGDIAEGYSVSREKKESFPLTVTSAQKNPTAFYLCASMAGTQNTEAFFGQGTRLTVV.

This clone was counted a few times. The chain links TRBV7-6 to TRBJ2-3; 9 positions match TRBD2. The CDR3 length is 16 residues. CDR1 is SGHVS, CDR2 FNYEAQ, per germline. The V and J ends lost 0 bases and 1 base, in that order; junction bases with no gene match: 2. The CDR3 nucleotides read TGTGCCAGCAGCTTAGCAAGCGGGAGGCGCACAGATACGCAGTATTTT. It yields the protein CASSLASGRRTDTQYF. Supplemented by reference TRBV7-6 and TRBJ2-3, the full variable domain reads GAGVSQSPRYKVTKRGQDVALRCDPISGHVSLYWYRQALGQGPEFLTYFNYEAQQDKSGLPNDRFSAERPEGSISTLTIQRTEQRDSAMYRCASSLASGRRTDTQYFGPGTRLTVL.

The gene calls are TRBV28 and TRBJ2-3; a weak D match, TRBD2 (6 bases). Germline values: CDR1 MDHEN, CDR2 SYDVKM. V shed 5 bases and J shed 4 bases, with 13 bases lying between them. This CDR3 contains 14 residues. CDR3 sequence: CASSTTRGADTQYF. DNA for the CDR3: TGTGCCAGCAGTACGACTAGGGGAGCAGATACGCAGTATTTT.

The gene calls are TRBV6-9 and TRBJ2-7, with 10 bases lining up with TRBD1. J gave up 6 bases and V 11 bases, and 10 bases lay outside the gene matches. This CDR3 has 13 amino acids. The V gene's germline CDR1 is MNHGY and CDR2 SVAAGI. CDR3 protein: CAGSGTGVGEQYF. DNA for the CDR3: TGTGCCGGATCCGGGACAGGGGTTGGCGAGCAGTACTTC.

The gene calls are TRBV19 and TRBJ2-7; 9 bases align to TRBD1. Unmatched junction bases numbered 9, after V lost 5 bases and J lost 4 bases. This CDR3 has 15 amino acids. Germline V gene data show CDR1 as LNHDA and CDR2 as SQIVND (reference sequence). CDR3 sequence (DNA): TGTGCCAGTAGTGGCCCGGACAGGGGAATTTACGAGCAGTACTTC. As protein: CASSGPDRGIYEQYF.

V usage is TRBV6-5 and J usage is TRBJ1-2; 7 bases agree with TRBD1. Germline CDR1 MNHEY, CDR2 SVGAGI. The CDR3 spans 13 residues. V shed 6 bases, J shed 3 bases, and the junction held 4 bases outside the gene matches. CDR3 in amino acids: CASSLQGYYGYTF. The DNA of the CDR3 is TGTGCCAGCAGCCTACAGGGGTACTATGGCTACACCTTC.

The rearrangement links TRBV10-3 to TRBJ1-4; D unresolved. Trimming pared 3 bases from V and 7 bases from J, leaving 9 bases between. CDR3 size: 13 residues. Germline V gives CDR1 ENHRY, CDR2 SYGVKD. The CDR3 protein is CAISDGSVEKLFF. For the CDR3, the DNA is TGTGCCATCAGTGACGGGTCCGTTGAAAAACTGTTTTTT.

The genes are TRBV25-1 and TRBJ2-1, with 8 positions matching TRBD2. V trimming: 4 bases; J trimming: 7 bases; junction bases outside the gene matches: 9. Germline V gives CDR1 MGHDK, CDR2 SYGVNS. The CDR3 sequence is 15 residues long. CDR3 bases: TGTGCCAGCAGTGTGGCGGGAGGTAGAGGGAATGAGCAGTTCTTC. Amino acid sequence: CASSVAGGRGNEQFF.

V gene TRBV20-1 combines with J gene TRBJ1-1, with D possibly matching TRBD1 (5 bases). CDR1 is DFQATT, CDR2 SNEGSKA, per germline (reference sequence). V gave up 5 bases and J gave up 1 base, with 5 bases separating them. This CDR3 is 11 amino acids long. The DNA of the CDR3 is TGCAGTGCTGACAGGAACACTGAAGCTTTCTTT. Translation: CSADRNTEAFF.

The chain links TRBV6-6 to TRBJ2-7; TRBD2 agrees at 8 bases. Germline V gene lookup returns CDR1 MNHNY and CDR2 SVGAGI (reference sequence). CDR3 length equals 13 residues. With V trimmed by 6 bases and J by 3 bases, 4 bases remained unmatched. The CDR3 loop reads CASRGLDYYEQYF. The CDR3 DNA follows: TGTGCCAGCAGGGGACTAGACTACTACGAGCAGTACTTC.

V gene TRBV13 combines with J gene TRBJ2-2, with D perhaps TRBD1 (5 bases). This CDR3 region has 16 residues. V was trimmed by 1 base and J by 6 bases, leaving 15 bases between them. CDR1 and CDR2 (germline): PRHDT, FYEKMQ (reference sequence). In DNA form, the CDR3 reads TGTGCCAGCAGCTTAGAAAGGGGCGTAGCCCCCGGGGAGCTGTTTTTT. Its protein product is CASSLERGVAPGELFF.

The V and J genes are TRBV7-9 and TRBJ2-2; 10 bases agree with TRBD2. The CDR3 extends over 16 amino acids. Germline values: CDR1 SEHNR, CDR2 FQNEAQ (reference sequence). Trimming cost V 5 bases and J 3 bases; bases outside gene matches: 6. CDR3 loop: CASSLPTSGYTGELFF. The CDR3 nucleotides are TGTGCCAGCAGCCTGCCGACTAGCGGGTACACCGGGGAGCTGTTTTTT.

The CDR3 nucleotides are TGTGCCAGCAGCTTATGGGGGCCCCGGGACAGGGGATACGAGCAGTACTTC. It encodes CASSLWGPRDRGYEQYF. V gene TRBV11-2 combines with J gene TRBJ2-7; 10 positions match TRBD1. The CDR3 covers 17 residues. Germline trimming cut 2 bases from V and 4 bases from J; bases unmatched to any gene: 11. Germline assignment: CDR1 SGHAT and CDR2 FQNNGV.

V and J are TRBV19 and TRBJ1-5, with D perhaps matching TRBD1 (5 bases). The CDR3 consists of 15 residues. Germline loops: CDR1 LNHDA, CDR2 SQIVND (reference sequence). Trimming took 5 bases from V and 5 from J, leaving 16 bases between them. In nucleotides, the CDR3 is TGTGCCAGTAGTTCAGGGCGGCGAGACCATCAGCCCCAGCATTTT. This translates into CASSSGRRDHQPQHF.

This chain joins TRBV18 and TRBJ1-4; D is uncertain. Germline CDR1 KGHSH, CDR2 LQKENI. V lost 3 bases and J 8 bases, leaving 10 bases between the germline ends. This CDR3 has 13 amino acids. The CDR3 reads CASSPGVGEKLFF. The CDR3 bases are TGTGCCAGCTCACCGGGAGTAGGGGAAAAACTGTTTTTT.

DNA for the CDR3: TGCGCCAGCAGCTCTACAGGGAGGGGATTCAACACCGGGGAGCTGTTTTTT. Its translation: CASSSTGRGFNTGELFF. The chain carries TRBV5-1 and TRBJ2-2; perhaps TRBD2 as D (7 bases). Germline V gene data show CDR1 as SGHRS and CDR2 as YFSETQ. The CDR3 spans 17 residues. Trimming left V 3 bases short and J 2 bases short, with 17 bases between.

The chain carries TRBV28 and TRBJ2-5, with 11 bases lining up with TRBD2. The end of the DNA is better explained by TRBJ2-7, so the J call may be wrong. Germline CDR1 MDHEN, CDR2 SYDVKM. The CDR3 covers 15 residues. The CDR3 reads CASHTSGSTPHEQYF. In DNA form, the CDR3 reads TGTGCCAGTCATACTAGCGGGAGCACGCCCCACGAGCAGTACTTC.

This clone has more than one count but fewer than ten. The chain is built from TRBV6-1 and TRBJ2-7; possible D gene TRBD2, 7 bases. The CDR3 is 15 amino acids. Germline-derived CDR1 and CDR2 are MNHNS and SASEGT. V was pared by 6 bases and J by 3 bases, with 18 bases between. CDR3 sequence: CASSPKGGAGYEQYF. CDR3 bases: TGTGCCAGCAGCCCCAAAGGGGGGGCAGGCTACGAGCAGTACTTC.

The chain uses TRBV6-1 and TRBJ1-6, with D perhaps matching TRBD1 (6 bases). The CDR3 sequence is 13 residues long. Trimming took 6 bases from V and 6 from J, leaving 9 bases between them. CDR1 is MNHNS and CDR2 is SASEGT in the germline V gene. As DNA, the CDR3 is TGTGCCAGCAGAGGGACACCTAATTCACCCCTCCACTTT. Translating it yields CASRGTPNSPLHF.

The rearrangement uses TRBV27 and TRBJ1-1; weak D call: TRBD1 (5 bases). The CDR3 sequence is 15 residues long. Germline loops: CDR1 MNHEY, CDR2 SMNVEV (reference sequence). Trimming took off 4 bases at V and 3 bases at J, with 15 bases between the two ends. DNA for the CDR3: TGTGCCAGCAGTTCGCCCGGGGGGGGGTACACTGAAGCTTTCTTT. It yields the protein CASSSPGGGYTEAFF.